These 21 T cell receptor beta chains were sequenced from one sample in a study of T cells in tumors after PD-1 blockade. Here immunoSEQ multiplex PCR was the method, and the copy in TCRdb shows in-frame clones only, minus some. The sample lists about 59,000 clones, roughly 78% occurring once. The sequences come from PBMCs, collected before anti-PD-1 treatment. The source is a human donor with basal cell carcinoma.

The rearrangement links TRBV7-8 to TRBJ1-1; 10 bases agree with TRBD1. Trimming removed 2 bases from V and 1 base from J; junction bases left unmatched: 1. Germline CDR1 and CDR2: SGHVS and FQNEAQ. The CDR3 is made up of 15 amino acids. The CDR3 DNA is TGTGCCAGCAGCTTAAGGGACAGGGGGAACACTGAAGCTTTCTTT. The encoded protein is CASSLRDRGNTEAFF.

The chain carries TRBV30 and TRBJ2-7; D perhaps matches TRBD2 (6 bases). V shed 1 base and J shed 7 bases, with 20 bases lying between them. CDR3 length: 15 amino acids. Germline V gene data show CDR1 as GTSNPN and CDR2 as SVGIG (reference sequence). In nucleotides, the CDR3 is TGTGCCTGGAGTGGGCGGAGGGATGGAGGGTGGGAGCAGTACTTC. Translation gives CAWSGRRDGGWEQYF. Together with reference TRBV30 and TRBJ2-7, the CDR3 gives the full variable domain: SQTIHQWPATLVQPVGSPLSLECTVEGTSNPNLYWYRQAAGRGLQLLFYSVGIGQISSEVPQNLSASRPQDRQFILSSKKLLLSDSGFYLCAWSGRRDGGWEQYFGPGTRLTVT.

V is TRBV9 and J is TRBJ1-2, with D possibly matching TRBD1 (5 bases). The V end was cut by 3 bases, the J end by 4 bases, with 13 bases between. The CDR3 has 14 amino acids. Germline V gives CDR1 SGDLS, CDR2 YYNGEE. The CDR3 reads CASSAQDISYGYTF. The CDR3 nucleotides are TGTGCCAGCAGCGCCCAGGACATAAGCTATGGCTACACCTTC.

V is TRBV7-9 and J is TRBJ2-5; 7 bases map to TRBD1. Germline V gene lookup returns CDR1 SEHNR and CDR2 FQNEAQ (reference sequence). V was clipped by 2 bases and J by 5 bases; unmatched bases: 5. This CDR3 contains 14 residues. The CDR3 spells CASSLIGGEETQYF. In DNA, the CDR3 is TGTGCCAGCAGCTTAATAGGGGGCGAGGAGACCCAGTACTTC.

DNA of the CDR3: TGTGCCAGCTCACCCAAGACAGGGCTGAACACTGAAGCTTTCTTT. It codes for CASSPKTGLNTEAFF. The chain combines TRBV18 with TRBJ1-1; 7 bases are shared with TRBD1. The V gene end was trimmed by 3 bases and the J gene end by 0 bases; junction bases not matched to a gene: 4. This CDR3 comprises 15 residues. Germline loops: CDR1 KGHSH, CDR2 LQKENI.

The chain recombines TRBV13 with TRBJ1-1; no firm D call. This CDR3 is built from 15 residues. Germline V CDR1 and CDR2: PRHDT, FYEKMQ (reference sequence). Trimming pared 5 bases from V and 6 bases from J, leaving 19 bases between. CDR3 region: CASSIPSEGSAEAFF. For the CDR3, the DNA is TGTGCCAGCAGCATCCCCTCCGAAGGGTCGGCTGAAGCTTTCTTT.

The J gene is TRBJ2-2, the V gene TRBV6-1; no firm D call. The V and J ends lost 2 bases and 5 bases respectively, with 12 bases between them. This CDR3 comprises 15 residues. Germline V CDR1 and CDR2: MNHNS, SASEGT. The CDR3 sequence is CASSELRRKTGELFF. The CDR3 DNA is TGTGCCAGCAGTGAACTGCGACGGAAGACCGGGGAGCTGTTTTTT.

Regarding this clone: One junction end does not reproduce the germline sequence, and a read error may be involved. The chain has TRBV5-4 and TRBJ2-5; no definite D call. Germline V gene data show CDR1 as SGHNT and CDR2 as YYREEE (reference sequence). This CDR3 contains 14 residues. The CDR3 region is CVSSLGRLQETQYF. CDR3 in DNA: TGTGTCAGCAGCTTAGGACGGTTACAAGAGACCCAGTACTTC.

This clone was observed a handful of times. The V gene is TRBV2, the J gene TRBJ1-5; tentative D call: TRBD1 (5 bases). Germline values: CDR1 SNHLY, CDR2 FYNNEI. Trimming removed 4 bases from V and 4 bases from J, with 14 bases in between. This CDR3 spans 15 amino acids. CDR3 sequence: CASSGQGGPNQPQHF. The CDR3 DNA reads TGTGCCAGCAGTGGGCAGGGCGGGCCGAATCAGCCCCAGCATTTT.

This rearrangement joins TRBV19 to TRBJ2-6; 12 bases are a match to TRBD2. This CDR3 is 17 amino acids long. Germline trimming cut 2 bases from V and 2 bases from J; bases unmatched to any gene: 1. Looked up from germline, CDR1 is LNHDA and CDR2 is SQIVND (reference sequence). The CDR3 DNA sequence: TGTGCCAGTAGTATAAGGACTAGCGGGGCTGGGGCCAACGTCCTGACTTTC. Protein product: CASSIRTSGAGANVLTF.

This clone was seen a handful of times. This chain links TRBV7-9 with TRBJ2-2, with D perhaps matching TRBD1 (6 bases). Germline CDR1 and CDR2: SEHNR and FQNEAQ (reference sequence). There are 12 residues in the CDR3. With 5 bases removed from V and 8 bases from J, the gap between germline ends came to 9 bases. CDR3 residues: CASSPDRGELFF. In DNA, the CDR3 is TGTGCCAGCAGCCCAGACAGGGGGGAGCTGTTTTTT.

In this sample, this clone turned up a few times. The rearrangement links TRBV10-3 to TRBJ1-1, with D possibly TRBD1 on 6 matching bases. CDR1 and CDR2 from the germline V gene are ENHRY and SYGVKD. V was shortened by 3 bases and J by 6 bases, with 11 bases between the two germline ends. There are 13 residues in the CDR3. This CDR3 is CAISEPGQPEAFF. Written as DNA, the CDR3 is TGTGCCATCAGTGAACCCGGACAGCCTGAAGCTTTCTTT.

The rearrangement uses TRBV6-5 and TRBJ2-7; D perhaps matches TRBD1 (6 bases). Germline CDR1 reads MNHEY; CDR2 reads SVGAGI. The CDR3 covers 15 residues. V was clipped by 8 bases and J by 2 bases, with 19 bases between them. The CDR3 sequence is CASSSDSSGTYEQYF. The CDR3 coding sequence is TGTGCCAGCTCCTCGGACAGTTCAGGGACCTACGAGCAGTACTTC.

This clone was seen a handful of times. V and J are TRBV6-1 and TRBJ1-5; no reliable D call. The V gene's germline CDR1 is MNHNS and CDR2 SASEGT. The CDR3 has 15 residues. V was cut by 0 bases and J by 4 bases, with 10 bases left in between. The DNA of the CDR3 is TGTGCCAGCAGTGAAGCGTTTGCGGGAAATCAGCCCCAGCATTTT. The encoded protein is CASSEAFAGNQPQHF.

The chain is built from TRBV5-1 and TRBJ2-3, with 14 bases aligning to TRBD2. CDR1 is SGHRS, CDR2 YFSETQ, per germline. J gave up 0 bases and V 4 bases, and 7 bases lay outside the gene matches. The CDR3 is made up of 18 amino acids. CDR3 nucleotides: TGCGCCAGCAGCGGGGGACTAGCGGGGGCTGCTAGCACAGATACGCAGTATTTT. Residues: CASSGGLAGAASTDTQYF.

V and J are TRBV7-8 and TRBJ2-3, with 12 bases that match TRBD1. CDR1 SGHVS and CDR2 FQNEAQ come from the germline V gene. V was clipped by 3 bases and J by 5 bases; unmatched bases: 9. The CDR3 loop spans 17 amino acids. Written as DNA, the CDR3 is TGTGCCAGCAGCTTTTCCGGGACAGGGGGCAGTGGAGATACGCAGTATTTT. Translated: CASSFSGTGGSGDTQYF.

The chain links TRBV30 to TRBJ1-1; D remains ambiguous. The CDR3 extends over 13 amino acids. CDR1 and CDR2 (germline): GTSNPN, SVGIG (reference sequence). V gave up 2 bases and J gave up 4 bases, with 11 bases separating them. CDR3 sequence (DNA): TGTGCCTGGAGTAAGGGCTTTAGCACTGAAGCTTTCTTT. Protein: CAWSKGFSTEAFF.

The CDR3 reads CASSGIGFMDYSNQPQHF. The CDR3 nucleotides are TGTGCCAGTAGTGGGATAGGGTTCATGGACTATAGCAATCAGCCCCAGCATTTT. The chain combines TRBV19 with TRBJ1-5; no definite D call. The length of the CDR3 is 18 residues. The V gene lost 5 bases and the J gene lost 0 bases, with 20 bases spanning the gap. Germline V gene sequence: CDR1 LNHDA, CDR2 SQIVND (reference sequence). The whole variable domain, filled in from reference TRBV19 and TRBJ1-5, reads DGGITQSPKYLFRKEGQNVTLSCEQNLNHDAMYWYRQDPGQGLRLIYYSQIVNDFQKGDIAEGYSVSREKKESFPLTVTSAQKNPTAFYLCASSGIGFMDYSNQPQHFGDGTRLSIL.

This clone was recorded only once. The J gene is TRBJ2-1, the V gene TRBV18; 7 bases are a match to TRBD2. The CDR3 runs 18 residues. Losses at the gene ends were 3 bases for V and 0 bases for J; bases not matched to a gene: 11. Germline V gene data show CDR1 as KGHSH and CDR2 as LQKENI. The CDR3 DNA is TGTGCCAGCTCACCTCTACGCGGGGGTACGACCTCCTACAATGAGCAGTTCTTC. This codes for CASSPLRGGTTSYNEQFF.

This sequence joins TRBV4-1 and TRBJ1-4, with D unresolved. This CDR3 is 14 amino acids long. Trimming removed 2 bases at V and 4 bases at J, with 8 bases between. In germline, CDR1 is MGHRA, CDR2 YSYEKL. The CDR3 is CASSQREGNEKLFF. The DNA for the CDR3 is TGCGCCAGCAGCCAAAGGGAGGGTAATGAAAAACTGTTTTTT.

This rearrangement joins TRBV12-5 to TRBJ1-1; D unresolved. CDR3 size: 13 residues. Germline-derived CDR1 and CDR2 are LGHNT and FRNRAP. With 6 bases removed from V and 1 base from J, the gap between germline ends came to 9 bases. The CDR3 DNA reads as TGTGCTAGTGGAGCGGGGTGGAACACTGAAGCTTTCTTT. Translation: CASGAGWNTEAFF.